This record concerns one TCR beta chain sequence. Authors' processing steps: Estimation of nucleated cell counts was performed using reference gene primer amplification. Method: immunoSEQ multiplex PCR; TCRdb's copy keeps in-frame clones and lacks some. The V and J calls and clone size come from that table; D and trimming were worked out from the DNA. The table lists 250,000 or so clones, 75% to 90% of them singletons. The data were taken from a study of blood T cell repertoires in COVID-19. The participants were between roughly 18 and 90 years old and came from some 23 US areas. Participants' reported clinical history set cohort assignment. The CDR3 contains 15 residues. V was trimmed by 8 bases and J by 7 bases, leaving 23 bases between them. Germline V gives CDR1 MNHEY, CDR2 SVGAGI.

The sequence derives from a woman aged 40 to 49 who had been exposed to COVID-19. Sequences were obtained from PBMCs or T cells enriched from blood (not recorded which). V is TRBV6-5 and J is TRBJ1-1, with D maybe TRBD1 (6 bases). The DNA for the CDR3 is TGTGCCAGCGATTACTTCGACAGGACCGATTTTGAAGCTTTCTTT. Translation: CASDYFDRTDFEAFF.